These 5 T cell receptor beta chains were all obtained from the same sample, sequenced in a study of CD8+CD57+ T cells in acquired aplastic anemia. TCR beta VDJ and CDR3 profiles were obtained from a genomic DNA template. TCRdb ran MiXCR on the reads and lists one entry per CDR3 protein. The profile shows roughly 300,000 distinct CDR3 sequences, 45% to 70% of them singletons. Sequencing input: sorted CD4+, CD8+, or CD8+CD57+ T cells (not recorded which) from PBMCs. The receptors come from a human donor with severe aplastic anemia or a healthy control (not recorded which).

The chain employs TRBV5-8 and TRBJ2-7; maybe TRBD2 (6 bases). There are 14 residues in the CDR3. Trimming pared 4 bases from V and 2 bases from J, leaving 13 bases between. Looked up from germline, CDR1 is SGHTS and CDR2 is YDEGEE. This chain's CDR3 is CASSLPGETYEQYF. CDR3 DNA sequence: TGTGCCAGCAGCCTCCCGGGGGAGACCTACGAGCAGTACTTC. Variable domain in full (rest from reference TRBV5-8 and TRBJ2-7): EAGVTQSPTHLIKTRGQQATLRCSPISGHTSVYWYQQALGLGLQFLLWYDEGEERNRGNFPPRFSGRQFPNYSSELNVNALELEDSALYLCASSLPGETYEQYFGPGTRLTVT.

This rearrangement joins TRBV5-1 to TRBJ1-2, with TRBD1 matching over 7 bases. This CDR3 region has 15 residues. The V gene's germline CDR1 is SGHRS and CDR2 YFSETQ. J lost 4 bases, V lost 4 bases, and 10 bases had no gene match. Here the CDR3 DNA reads TGCGCCAGCAGCGAGTTGGGACAGTCGGCCTATGGCTACACCTTC. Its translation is CASSELGQSAYGYTF. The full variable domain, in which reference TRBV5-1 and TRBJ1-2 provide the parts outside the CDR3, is KAGVTQTPRYLIKTRGQQVTLSCSPISGHRSVSWYQQTPGQGLQFLFEYFSETQRNKGNFPGRFSGRQFSNSRSEMNVSTLELGDSALYLCASSELGQSAYGYTFGSGTRLTVV.

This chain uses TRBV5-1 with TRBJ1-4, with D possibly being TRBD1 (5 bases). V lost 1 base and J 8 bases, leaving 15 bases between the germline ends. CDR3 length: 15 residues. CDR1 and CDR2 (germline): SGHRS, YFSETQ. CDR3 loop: CASSLKAGGGEKLFF. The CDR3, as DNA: TGCGCCAGCAGCTTGAAAGCGGGGGGTGGCGAAAAACTGTTTTTT.

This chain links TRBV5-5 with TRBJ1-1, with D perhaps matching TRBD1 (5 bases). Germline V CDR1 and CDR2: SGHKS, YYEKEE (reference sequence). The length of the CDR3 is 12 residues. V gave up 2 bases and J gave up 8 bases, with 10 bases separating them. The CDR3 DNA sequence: TGTGCCAGCAGCTTAGGGACGTACGAAGCTTTCTTT. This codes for CASSLGTYEAFF.

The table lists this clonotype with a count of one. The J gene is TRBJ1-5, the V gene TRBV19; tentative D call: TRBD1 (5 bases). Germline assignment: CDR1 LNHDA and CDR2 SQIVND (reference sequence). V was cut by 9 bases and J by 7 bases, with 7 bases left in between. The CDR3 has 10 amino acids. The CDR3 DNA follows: TGTGCCAGCGGGGGGCAGCCCCAGCATTTT. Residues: CASGGQPQHF.